A selection of T cell receptor beta chains follows, all from one sample in a study of blood T cell repertoires in COVID-19. TCRdb's table, derived via immunoSEQ multiplex PCR, lists solely in-frame clones and lacks some. This table has about 100,000 clones, roughly 90% appearing once. Sequencing used peripheral blood. Receptors were obtained from a man between 35 and 55 years old with active or convalescent COVID-19. CDR3s include the opening cysteine and the closing phenylalanine or tryptophan. A D gene is named only where the DNA matches it firmly. Part of the rows lack a size; the others show once, few, many or a class for expanded clones.

d_call: -; j_call: TRBJ1-2; clone_size: -; v_call: TRBV5-1; cdr3_nt: TGCGCCAGCAGCTCCCCGGGGTCCGTTAACTATGGCTACACCTTC; cdr3_aa: CASSSPGSVNYGYTF
d_call: -; j_call: TRBJ2-5; clone_size: once; v_call: TRBV28; cdr3_nt: TGTGCCAGCAGACCCCCCGCCGCCAGGGCCCAGTACTTC; cdr3_aa: CASRPPAARAQYF
d_call: TRBD2; j_call: TRBJ2-7; clone_size: -; v_call: TRBV5-1; cdr3_nt: TGCGCCAGCAGCCTTAGCGGGAGTGTAGACGAGCAGTACTTC; cdr3_aa: CASSLSGSVDEQYF
d_call: TRBD1; j_call: TRBJ1-5; clone_size: -; v_call: TRBV6-2/TRBV6-3; cdr3_nt: TGTGCCAGCAGTTACACCCCCGGACAGGGAAGTCAGCCCCAGCATTTT; cdr3_aa: CASSYTPGQGSQPQHF
d_call: TRBD1; j_call: TRBJ2-7; clone_size: -; v_call: TRBV3-1/TRBV3-2; cdr3_nt: TGTGCCAGCAGCCAAGCTGGGACAGGGGGATACGAGCAGTACTTC; cdr3_aa: CASSQAGTGGYEQYF
d_call: -; j_call: TRBJ2-3; clone_size: few; v_call: TRBV27; cdr3_nt: TGTGCCAGCAGTTTTTACAACACAGATACGCAGTATTTT; cdr3_aa: CASSFYNTDTQYF
d_call: TRBD2; j_call: TRBJ2-5; clone_size: -; v_call: TRBV29-1; cdr3_nt: TGCAGCGTGGGTAGGGAGGGAGAGACCCAGTACTTC; cdr3_aa: CSVGREGETQYF
d_call: TRBD2; j_call: TRBJ2-3; clone_size: few; v_call: TRBV6-5; cdr3_nt: TGTGCCAGCAGTTACTCTATACCTCCTCTAGCGGGACCGCAGTATTTT; cdr3_aa: CASSYSIPPLAGPQYF
d_call: TRBD1; j_call: TRBJ1-2; clone_size: -; v_call: TRBV4-1; cdr3_nt: TGCGCCAGCAGCCAAGTCGGCCAAGGGGGCGACTATGGCTACACCTTC; cdr3_aa: CASSQVGQGGDYGYTF
d_call: -; j_call: TRBJ2-4; clone_size: -; v_call: TRBV7-2; cdr3_nt: TGTGCCAGCAGCCAGATGTCAGCCAAAAACATTCAGTACTTC; cdr3_aa: CASSQMSAKNIQYF
d_call: TRBD2; j_call: TRBJ2-5; clone_size: once; v_call: TRBV6-1; cdr3_nt: TGTGCCAGCAGTGTACTCCCCCCCGATGGGACTAGCGGGAGGGCCGGGACCCAGTACTTC; cdr3_aa: CASSVLPPDGTSGRAGTQYF
d_call: TRBD1; j_call: TRBJ1-6; clone_size: -; v_call: TRBV5-4; cdr3_nt: TGTGCCAGCAGAGGACAGGGCGTGGGTTCACCCCTCCACTTT; cdr3_aa: CASRGQGVGSPLHF
d_call: -; j_call: TRBJ2-3; clone_size: -; v_call: TRBV11-2; cdr3_nt: TGTGCCAGCACCACCTTTCGGTTAGCGTTTAGCACAGATACGCAGTATTTT; cdr3_aa: CASTTFRLAFSTDTQYF
d_call: TRBD1; j_call: TRBJ2-5; clone_size: many; v_call: TRBV5-3; cdr3_nt: TGTGCCAGAAGCTTAGGGCCGGGACAGCAAGAGACCCAGTACTTC; cdr3_aa: CARSLGPGQQETQYF
d_call: -; j_call: TRBJ2-5; clone_size: -; v_call: TRBV9; cdr3_nt: TGTGCCAGCAGCGCTGCGGGGAACCAAGAGACCCAGTACTTC; cdr3_aa: CASSAAGNQETQYF
d_call: TRBD2; j_call: TRBJ2-7; clone_size: -; v_call: TRBV4-1; cdr3_nt: TGCGCCAGCAGCCAAGATCTGGTTAGCGGGTCCTACGAGCAGTACTTC; cdr3_aa: CASSQDLVSGSYEQYF
d_call: TRBD1; j_call: TRBJ2-2; clone_size: -; v_call: TRBV11-2; cdr3_nt: TGTGCCAGCAGCTTGTTGTCAGGGGGCATCGGGGAGCTGTTTTTT; cdr3_aa: CASSLLSGGIGELFF
d_call: TRBD1; j_call: TRBJ1-4; clone_size: -; v_call: TRBV28; cdr3_nt: TGTGCCAGCAGTTCCCTCAACGACAGGGCTGGAAATGAAAAACTGTTTTTT; cdr3_aa: CASSSLNDRAGNEKLFF
d_call: -; j_call: TRBJ1-6; clone_size: -; v_call: TRBV25-1; cdr3_nt: TGTGCCAGCAGTGCGCGACAGGTCAATAATTCACCCCTCCACTTT; cdr3_aa: CASSARQVNNSPLHF
d_call: TRBD2; j_call: TRBJ2-7; clone_size: -; v_call: TRBV15; cdr3_nt: TGTGCCACCAGCAGAGAGTACGTTGGGACTAGCTTAACCTACGAGCAGTACTTC; cdr3_aa: CATSREYVGTSLTYEQYF